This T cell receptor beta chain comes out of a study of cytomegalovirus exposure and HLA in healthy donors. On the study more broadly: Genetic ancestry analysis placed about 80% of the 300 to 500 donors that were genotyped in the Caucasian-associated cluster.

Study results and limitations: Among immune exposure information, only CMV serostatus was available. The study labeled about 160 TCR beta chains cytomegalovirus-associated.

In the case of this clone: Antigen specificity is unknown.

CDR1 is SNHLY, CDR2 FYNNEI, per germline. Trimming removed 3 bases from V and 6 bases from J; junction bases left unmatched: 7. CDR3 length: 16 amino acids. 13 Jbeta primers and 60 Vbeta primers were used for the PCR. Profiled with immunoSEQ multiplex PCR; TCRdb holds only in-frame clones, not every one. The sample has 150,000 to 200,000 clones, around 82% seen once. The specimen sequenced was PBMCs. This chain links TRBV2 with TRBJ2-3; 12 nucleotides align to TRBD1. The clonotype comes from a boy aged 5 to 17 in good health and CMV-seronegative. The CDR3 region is CASSDGTGGALDTQYF. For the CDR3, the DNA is TGTGCCAGCAGTGACGGGACAGGGGGCGCATTGGATACGCAGTATTTT.